This T cell receptor (beta chain) appears in the sequencing data of a study of cytomegalovirus exposure and HLA in healthy donors. Study-wide points: In a later analysis, across HLA loci, associated TCR counts were highest for DRB1, lowest for HLA-C.

The PCR was carried out with 60 Vbeta primers and 13 Jbeta primers. Authors' analysis steps: Unique TCR beta chains numbered around 80 million in a later analysis, with roughly 11 million shared. Here immunoSEQ multiplex PCR was the method, and the copy in TCRdb shows in-frame clones only, minus some. Clone size and V and J calls were adopted from that table, with D and trimming inferred from the DNA. Found here are about 110,000 clones, approximately 80% of them singletons; the top ten hold less than 6%. Turning to this clone: Antigen specificity is unknown.

V gave up 6 bases and J gave up 8 bases; unmatched junction bases: 13. The CDR3 runs to 14 residues. Germline V CDR1 and CDR2: SNHLY, FYNNEI. The receptor's source is a woman aged 25 to 45 in good health and CMV-seropositive. This rearrangement joins TRBV2 to TRBJ2-7, with 7 bases matching TRBD1. Specimen: PBMCs. CDR3 in amino acids: CASSPTGTIRKQYF. The CDR3 DNA is TGTGCCAGCAGCCCGACAGGGACAATACGGAAGCAGTACTTC. Based on the CDR3 plus reference TRBV2 and TRBJ2-7, the full variable domain is EPEVTQTPSHQVTQMGQEVILRCVPISNHLYFYWYRQILGQKVEFLVSFYNNEISEKSEIFDDQFSVERPDGSNFTLKIRSTKLEDSAMYFCASSPTGTIRKQYFGPGTRLTVT.